This T cell receptor beta chain emerged from a study of siplizumab effects on memory and regulatory T cells. A word on this clone: The antigen is unknown.

V lost 4 bases to trimming and J lost 2 bases, with 10 bases between them. Looked up from germline, CDR1 is SGDLS and CDR2 is YYNGEE. The CDR3 spans 14 residues. Overall study findings and caveats: Significantly reduced by siplizumab was the cumulative frequency of alloreactive sequences, namely those traceable to unstimulated CD4+ memory cells.

TCRdb keeps only in-frame clones here, not all; method: immunoSEQ multiplex PCR. The table shows 55,000 to 70,000 clones, with more than 80% occurring only once. The receptor was derived from a human donor in good health. This chain uses TRBV9 with TRBJ1-5; tentative D call: TRBD1 (5 bases). Sample: CD8+ T cells sorted from blood. CDR3 sequence reads: CASSLGVGNQPQHF. As DNA, the CDR3 is TGTGCCAGCAGCCTGGGGGTAGGCAATCAGCCCCAGCATTTT.